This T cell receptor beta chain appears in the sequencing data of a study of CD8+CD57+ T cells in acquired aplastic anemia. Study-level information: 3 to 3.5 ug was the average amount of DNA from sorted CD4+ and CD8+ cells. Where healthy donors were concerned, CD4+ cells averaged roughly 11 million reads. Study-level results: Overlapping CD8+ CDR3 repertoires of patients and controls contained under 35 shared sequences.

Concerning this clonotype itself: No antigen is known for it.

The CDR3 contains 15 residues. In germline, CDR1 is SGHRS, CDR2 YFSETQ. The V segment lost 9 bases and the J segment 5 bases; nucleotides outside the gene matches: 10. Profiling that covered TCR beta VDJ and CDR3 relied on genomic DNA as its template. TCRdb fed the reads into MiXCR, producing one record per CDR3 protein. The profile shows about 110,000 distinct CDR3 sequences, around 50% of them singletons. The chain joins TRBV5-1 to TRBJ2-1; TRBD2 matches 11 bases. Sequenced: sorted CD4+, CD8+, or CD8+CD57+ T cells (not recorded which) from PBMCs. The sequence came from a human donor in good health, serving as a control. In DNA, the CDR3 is TGCGCCACCGCTCCGACTAGCGGGACAAACAATGAGCAGTTCTTC. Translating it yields CATAPTSGTNNEQFF.